This T cell receptor (beta chain) was documented in a study of T cell repertoires and HLA-DP antigens. For the study at large: The donors, ranging 18-to-29 to 60-to-69 years, included a couple of males and one female.

Details on this clone: Its antigen is not known.

Each pre-culture CD4+ sample aimed for 200,000 to 250,000 T cell genomes at deep resolution. Data came from immunoSEQ multiplex PCR; TCRdb stores just in-frame clones and leaves some out. The sample consists of over 60,000 clones, around three quarters of them appearing once. Average purity of the negatively selected CD4+ T cells was more than 95%. Trimming cost V 1 base and J 5 bases, with 8 bases left between them. The CDR3 totals 13 residues. Looked up from germline, CDR1 is SSHAT and CDR2 is FNYEAQ (reference sequence). Sequences were obtained from CD4+ T cells from PBMCs. The chain employs TRBV7-7 and TRBJ1-1; D remains ambiguous. The TCR originated in a man aged 60-69 years in good health and CMV-seronegative. The CDR3, as DNA: TGTGCCAGCAGCTTAGATTCACAGACTGAAGCTTTCTTT. Translation gives CASSLDSQTEAFF.